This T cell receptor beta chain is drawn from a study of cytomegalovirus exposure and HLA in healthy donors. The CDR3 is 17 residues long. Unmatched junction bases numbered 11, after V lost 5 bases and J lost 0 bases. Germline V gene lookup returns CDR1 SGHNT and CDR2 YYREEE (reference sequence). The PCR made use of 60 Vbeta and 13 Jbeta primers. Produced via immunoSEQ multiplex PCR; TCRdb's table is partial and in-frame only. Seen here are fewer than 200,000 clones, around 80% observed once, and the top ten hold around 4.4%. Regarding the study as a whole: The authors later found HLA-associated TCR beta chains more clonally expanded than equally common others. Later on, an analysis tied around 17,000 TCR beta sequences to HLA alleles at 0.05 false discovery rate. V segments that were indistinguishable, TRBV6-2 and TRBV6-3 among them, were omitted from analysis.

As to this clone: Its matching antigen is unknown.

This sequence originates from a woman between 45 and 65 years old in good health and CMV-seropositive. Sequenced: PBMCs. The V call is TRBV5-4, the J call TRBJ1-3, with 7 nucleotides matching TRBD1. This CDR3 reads CASSRGQPTDSGNTIYF. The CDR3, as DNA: TGTGCCAGCAGTCGGGGACAGCCGACAGACTCTGGAAACACCATATATTTT.